The TCR beta chain described here comes from a study of T cells in Graves' hyperthyroidism and ophthalmopathy. Notes on the study in general: Most clonotypes that expanded in the thyroid above 0.001 also showed up in blood.

Extraction of PBMCs used 7.5 to 10 ml of fresh peripheral blood. Points on this clonotype: Its specificity is unknown.

V shed 5 bases and J shed 8 bases, with 13 bases lying between them. The CDR3 spans 13 residues. CDR1 and CDR2 from the germline V gene are MNHEY and SVGEGT. It was RNA transcripts that yielded the amplified TCR beta CDR3 regions. Carried out on the TCR CDR3, a first-round RT-PCR used the HTBI primer set. Each CDR3 protein gets one entry after TCRdb re-called the multiplex PCR reads with MiXCR. The data hold some 760,000 distinct CDR3 sequences, with around 15% observed a single time. V usage is TRBV6-2 or TRBV6-3 and J usage is TRBJ2-4, with D maybe TRBD2 (5 bases). Sequencing was performed on blood. This receptor was taken from a young woman with Graves' hyperthyroidism. The CDR3 here is CASSVLMRDIQYF. The DNA for the CDR3 is TGTGCCAGCAGTGTCCTCATGAGGGACATTCAGTACTTC.